This T cell receptor (beta chain) comes out of a study of regulatory T cells in long-lasting Graves disease. To make TCR beta libraries, researchers used iRepertoire HTBI primers and Arm-PCR of CDR3 regions. A single record per CDR3 protein comes from TCRdb applying MiXCR to the multiplex PCR reads. The profile shows about 200,000 distinct CDR3 sequences, less than 20% of them singletons. This clonotype was seen only a few times. No conserved phenylalanine or tryptophan is present at the end of the CDR3, so a read error is the likely explanation. CDR3 size: 13 residues. V lost 10 bases to trimming and J lost 7 bases; unmatched junction nucleotides: 9. Germline assignment: CDR1 MDHEN and CDR2 SYDVKM. The time point: newly diagnosed GD, antithyroid drugs for less than 3 months. RNA isolated from PBMCs was used to make the TCR library. The same specimen was also included in a second study, on T cells in Graves' hyperthyroidism and ophthalmopathy.

The receptor was derived from a woman aged 25 to 39 with Graves disease. The chain combines TRBV28 with TRBJ1-5; 8 bases are a match to TRBD1. The specimen was peripheral blood mononuclear cells (PBMCs), collected at new diagnosis, from a patient treated with antithyroid drugs. The CDR3 DNA follows: TGTGCCACCGGAGGACAGGGAGAACAGCCCCAGCATCTT. As protein: CATGGQGEQPQHL.